Below are 14 T cell receptor beta chains sequenced from a single sample in a study of early T cells in non-severe SARS-CoV-2 infection. In TCRdb, the 5' RACE reads were re-called with MiXCR into one record per CDR3 protein. This table holds some 96,000 distinct CDR3 sequences, 9.5% to 11% found once. Sample: whole blood, taken at baseline. These TCRs come from an adult who was a healthcare worker with PCR-confirmed SARS-CoV-2 infection or an uninfected control (not recorded which).

This clonotype was recorded a few times. V usage is TRBV3-1 and J usage is TRBJ2-7; 7 positions agree with TRBD2. The junction had 5 bases not matched to a gene; V was cut back by 6 bases and J by 3 bases. CDR3 length equals 13 residues. In germline, CDR1 is LGHDT, CDR2 YNNKEL (reference sequence). The CDR3 DNA reads TGTGCCAGCAGGGCTAGCGGCCTCTACGAGCAGTACTTC. It is translated as CASRASGLYEQYF.

This chain connects TRBV4-2 to TRBJ2-3; 7 nucleotides match TRBD2. The CDR3 totals 16 residues. Unmatched junction bases numbered 8, after V lost 1 base and J lost 4 bases. Germline V gene lookup returns CDR1 LGHNA and CDR2 YNFKEQ. The CDR3 loop is CASSQAGGSNADTQYF. Here the CDR3 DNA reads TGTGCCAGCAGCCAAGCTGGCGGGAGTAACGCAGATACGCAGTATTTT.

This clonotype was detected many times. The chain is built from TRBV7-9 and TRBJ2-7; 9 bases map to TRBD2. In germline, CDR1 is SEHNR, CDR2 FQNEAQ (reference sequence). V shed 5 bases and J 3 bases; nucleotides not matched to a gene: 8. The CDR3 extends over 15 amino acids. The CDR3 reads CASSAAGGRSYEQYF. In DNA form, the CDR3 reads TGTGCCAGCAGCGCTGCGGGAGGGCGTAGCTACGAGCAGTACTTC.

This clonotype was recorded at least ten times. J is TRBJ2-7 and V is TRBV4-2; 11 nucleotides align to TRBD1. This CDR3 spans 16 amino acids. Germline lookup yields CDR1 LGHNA and CDR2 YNFKEQ. Trimming took 1 base from V and 2 from J; bases not matched to a gene: 4. The CDR3 coding sequence is TGTGCCAGCAGCCAAGCCGGGACAGGGGGTACCTACGAGCAGTACTTC. Its protein product is CASSQAGTGGTYEQYF.

Many counts were recorded for this clonotype. The V gene is TRBV5-1, the J gene TRBJ2-7; 9 nucleotides agree with TRBD2. Trimming at V came to 6 bases and at J to 0 bases, leaving 4 bases not matched to a gene. The CDR3 extends over 14 amino acids. Germline CDR1 is SGHRS and CDR2 is YFSETQ. The CDR3 DNA sequence: TGCGCCAGCAACCGACTAGCGGACTCCTACGAGCAGTACTTC. Translated: CASNRLADSYEQYF.

The sample holds many counts of this clonotype. The chain couples TRBV10-3 to TRBJ2-3; D not resolved. Germline loops: CDR1 ENHRY, CDR2 SYGVKD. The CDR3 totals 15 residues. Trimming cost V 4 bases and J 0 bases, with 11 bases left between them. CDR3 nucleotides: TGTGCCATCAGTGTTAGCCGGCAGAGCACAGATACGCAGTATTTT. It codes for CAISVSRQSTDTQYF.

This clonotype was picked up a small number of times. This chain connects TRBV3-1 to TRBJ1-2, with D hard to call. The CDR3 contains 15 residues. Trimming took 8 bases from V and 2 from J, leaving 18 bases between them. Germline-derived CDR1 and CDR2 are LGHDT and YNNKEL (reference sequence). In DNA, the CDR3 is TGTGCCAGCGGCCCCTCTGGGAGCAACAACTATGGCTACACCTTC. Its protein is CASGPSGSNNYGYTF. Drawing the rest from reference TRBV3-1 and TRBJ1-2, the complete variable domain is DTAVSQTPKYLVTQMGNDKSIKCEQNLGHDTMYWYKQDSKKFLKIMFSYNNKELIINETVPNRFSPKSPDKAHLNLHINSLELGDSAVYFCASGPSGSNNYGYTFGSGTRLTVV.

The sample holds a few counts of this clonotype. The chain is built from TRBV5-1 and TRBJ1-1; D may be TRBD1 (6 bases). CDR1 and CDR2 from the germline V gene are SGHRS and YFSETQ. This CDR3 contains 15 residues. V gave up 4 bases and J gave up 1 base, with 14 bases separating them. Here the CDR3 reads CASSVLQGGNTEAFF. The CDR3 DNA sequence: TGCGCCAGCAGCGTGTTACAGGGTGGGAACACTGAAGCTTTCTTT.

This clonotype came up a few times. The chain is built from TRBV5-4 and TRBJ2-5; D may be TRBD2 (6 bases). This CDR3 spans 14 amino acids. Trimming shortened V by 1 base and J by 3 bases, and 10 bases separated the two germline ends. From germline, CDR1 is SGHNT and CDR2 YYREEE (reference sequence). The CDR3 nucleotides are TGTGCCAGCAGCTTGTCGTTAGCGGAAGAGACCCAGTACTTC. This translates into CASSLSLAEETQYF.

This chain joins TRBV7-9 and TRBJ2-7; a weak D match, TRBD2 (5 bases). The germline V gene has CDR1 SEHNR and CDR2 FQNEAQ (reference sequence). This CDR3 is built from 17 residues. The ends were cut back, 5 bases at V and 0 bases at J, with 20 bases in the middle. The CDR3 region is CASSPSSQRGSSYEQYF. CDR3 sequence (DNA): TGTGCCAGCAGCCCCTCGTCTCAGCGAGGGAGCTCCTACGAGCAGTACTTC.

J is TRBJ2-7 and V is TRBV6-1, with 7 bases fitting TRBD1. The CDR3 contains 14 residues. With V trimmed by 5 bases and J by 6 bases, 10 bases remained unmatched. Per germline, CDR1 MNHNS and CDR2 SASEGT. Here the CDR3 reads CASSLNRGGSEQYF. CDR3 bases: TGTGCCAGCAGTTTAAACAGGGGTGGTAGCGAGCAGTACTTC.

This clonotype showed up just a few times. The V gene is TRBV30, the J gene TRBJ1-6; the D is unclear. CDR1 GTSNPN and CDR2 SVGIG come from the germline V gene (reference sequence). There are 13 residues in the CDR3. V was shortened by 2 bases and J by 10 bases, with 12 bases between the two germline ends. CDR3 coding DNA: TGTGCCTGGAGTTTGCAGGAGAGGTCACCCCTCCACTTT. Translating it yields CAWSLQERSPLHF.

This clonotype was found a few times. V and J are TRBV2 and TRBJ2-1; 13 nucleotides agree with TRBD2. Trimming removed 3 bases from V and 6 bases from J; junction bases left unmatched: 2. CDR3 size: 15 residues. From germline, CDR1 is SNHLY and CDR2 FYNNEI. CDR3 amino acids: CASSEGLAGRNEQFF. The CDR3 DNA sequence: TGTGCCAGCAGTGAGGGACTAGCGGGGCGCAATGAGCAGTTCTTC.

This clonotype was detected ten times or more. The J gene is TRBJ1-6, the V gene TRBV7-9; D is unclear. This CDR3 is 13 amino acids long. CDR1 is SEHNR and CDR2 is FQNEAQ in the germline V gene (reference sequence). With 9 bases removed from V and 0 bases from J, the gap between germline ends came to 6 bases. CDR3: CASSGSYNSPLHF. CDR3 DNA: TGTGCCAGTTCGGGCTCCTATAATTCACCCCTCCACTTT.